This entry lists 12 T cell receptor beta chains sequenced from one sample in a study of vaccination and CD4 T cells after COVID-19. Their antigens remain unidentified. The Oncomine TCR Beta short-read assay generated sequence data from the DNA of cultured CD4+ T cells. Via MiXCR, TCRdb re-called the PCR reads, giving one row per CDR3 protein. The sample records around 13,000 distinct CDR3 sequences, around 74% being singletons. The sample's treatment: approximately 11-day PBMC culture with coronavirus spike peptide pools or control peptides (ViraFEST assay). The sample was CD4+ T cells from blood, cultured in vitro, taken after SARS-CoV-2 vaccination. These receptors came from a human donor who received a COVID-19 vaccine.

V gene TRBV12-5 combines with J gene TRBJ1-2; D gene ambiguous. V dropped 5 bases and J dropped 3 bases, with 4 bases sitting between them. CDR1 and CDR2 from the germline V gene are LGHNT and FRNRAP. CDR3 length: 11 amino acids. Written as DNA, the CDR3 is TGTGCTAGTGGTGACCACTATGGCTACACCTTC. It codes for CASGDHYGYTF.

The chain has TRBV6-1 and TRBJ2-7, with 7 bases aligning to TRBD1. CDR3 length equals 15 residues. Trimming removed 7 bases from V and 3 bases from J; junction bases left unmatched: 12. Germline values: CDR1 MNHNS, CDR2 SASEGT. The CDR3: CASTYRRQGNYEQYF. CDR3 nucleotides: TGTGCCAGCACCTATCGGAGACAGGGAAACTACGAGCAGTACTTC.

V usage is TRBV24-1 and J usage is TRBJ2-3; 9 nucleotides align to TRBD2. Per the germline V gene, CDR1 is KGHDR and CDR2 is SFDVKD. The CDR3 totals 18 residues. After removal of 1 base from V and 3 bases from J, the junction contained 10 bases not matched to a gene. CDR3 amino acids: CATSDFISSGGRTDTQYF. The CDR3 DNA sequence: TGTGCCACCAGTGATTTTATCAGCAGCGGGGGGAGGACAGATACGCAGTATTTT.

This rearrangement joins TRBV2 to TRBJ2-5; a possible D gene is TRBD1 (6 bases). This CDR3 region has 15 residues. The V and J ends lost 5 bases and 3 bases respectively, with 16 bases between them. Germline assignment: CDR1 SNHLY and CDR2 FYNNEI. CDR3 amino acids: CASSRPRTAEETQYF. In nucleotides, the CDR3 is TGTGCCAGCAGTAGACCAAGGACAGCGGAAGAGACCCAGTACTTC.

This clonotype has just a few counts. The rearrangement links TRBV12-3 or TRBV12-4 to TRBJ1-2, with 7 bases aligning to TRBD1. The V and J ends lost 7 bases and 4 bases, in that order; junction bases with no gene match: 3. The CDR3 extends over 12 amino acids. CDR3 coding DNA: TGTGCCAGCACGACAGGGTTCTATGGCTACACCTTC. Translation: CASTTGFYGYTF.

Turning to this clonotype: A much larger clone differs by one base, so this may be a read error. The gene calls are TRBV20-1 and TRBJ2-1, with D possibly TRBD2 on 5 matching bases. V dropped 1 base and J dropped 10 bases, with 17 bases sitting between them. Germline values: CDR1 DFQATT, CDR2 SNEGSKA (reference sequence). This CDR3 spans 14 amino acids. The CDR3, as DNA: TGCAGTGCTAGAGTCCCCGGGATTTCCTACGAGCAGTTCTTC. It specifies CSARVPGISYEQFF.

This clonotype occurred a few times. The CDR3 here is CSAGDRGRNTIYF. DNA for the CDR3: TGCAGTGCTGGCGACAGGGGAAGAAACACCATATATTTT. V gene TRBV20-1 combines with J gene TRBJ1-3, with 8 bases identical to TRBD1. The CDR3 consists of 13 residues. J lost 5 bases, V lost 5 bases, and 5 bases had no gene match. Germline CDR1 reads DFQATT; CDR2 reads SNEGSKA (reference sequence).

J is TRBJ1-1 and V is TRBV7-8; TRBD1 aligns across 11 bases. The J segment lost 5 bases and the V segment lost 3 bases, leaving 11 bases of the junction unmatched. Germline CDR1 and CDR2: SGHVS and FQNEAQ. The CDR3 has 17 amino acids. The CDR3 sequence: CASSFLGTGGLMTEAFF. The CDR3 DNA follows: TGTGCCAGCAGCTTTCTCGGGACAGGGGGGTTGATGACTGAAGCTTTCTTT.

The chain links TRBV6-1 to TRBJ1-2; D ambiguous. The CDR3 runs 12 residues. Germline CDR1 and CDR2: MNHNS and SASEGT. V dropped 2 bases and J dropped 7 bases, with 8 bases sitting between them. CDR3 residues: CASSELVGGYTF. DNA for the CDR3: TGTGCCAGCAGTGAACTGGTTGGTGGCTACACCTTC.

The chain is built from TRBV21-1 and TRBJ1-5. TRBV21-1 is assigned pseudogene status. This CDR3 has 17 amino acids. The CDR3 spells CASSKVRAGTRGQPQHF. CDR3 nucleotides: TGTGCCAGCAGCAAAGTGAGGGCAGGTACTCGGGGTCAGCCCCAGCATTTT.

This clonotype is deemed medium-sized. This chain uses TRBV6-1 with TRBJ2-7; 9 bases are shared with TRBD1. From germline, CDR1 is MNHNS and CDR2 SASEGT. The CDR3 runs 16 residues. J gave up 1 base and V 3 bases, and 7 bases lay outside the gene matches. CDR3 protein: CASSDTTGGPSYEQYF. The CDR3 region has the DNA TGTGCCAGCAGTGATACGACAGGGGGTCCGTCCTACGAGCAGTACTTC.

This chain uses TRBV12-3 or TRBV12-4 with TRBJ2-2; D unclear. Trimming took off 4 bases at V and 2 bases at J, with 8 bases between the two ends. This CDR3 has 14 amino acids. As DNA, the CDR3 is TGTGCCAGCAGTTGGGGTAGCAACACCGGGGAGCTGTTTTTT. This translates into CASSWGSNTGELFF.